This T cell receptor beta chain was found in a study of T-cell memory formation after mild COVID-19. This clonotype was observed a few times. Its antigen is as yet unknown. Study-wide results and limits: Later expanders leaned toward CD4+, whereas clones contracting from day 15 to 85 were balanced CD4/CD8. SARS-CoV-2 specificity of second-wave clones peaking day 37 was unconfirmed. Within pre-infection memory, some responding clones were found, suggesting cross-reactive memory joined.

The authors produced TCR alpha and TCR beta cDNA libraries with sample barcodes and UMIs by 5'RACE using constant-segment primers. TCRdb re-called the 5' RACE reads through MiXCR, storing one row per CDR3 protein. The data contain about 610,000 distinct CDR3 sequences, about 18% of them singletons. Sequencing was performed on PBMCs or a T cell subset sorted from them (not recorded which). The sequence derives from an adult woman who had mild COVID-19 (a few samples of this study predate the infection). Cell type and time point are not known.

The CDR3 loop reads CASSGATSRYTEAFF. CDR3 DNA sequence: TGTGCCAGCAGTGGAGCGACCAGTAGATACACTGAAGCTTTCTTT. The V and J genes are TRBV25-1 and TRBJ1-1, with no clear D. CDR1 MGHDK and CDR2 SYGVNS come from the germline V gene. This CDR3 has 15 residues. Trimming removed 4 bases at V and 3 bases at J, with 15 bases between.